The present TCR beta chain was sequenced within a study of shared clonotypes between healthy human individuals. Negatively enriched CD4+ T cells were divided by CD45RA into naive and memory. Clones were read by immunoSEQ multiplex PCR, and TCRdb kept only the in-frame ones, dropping some. The sample shows a few million clones, 85% to 95% of them seen only once. Source material: naive CD4+ T cells from PBMCs. The subset: CD45RA+ positively selected. The clonotype comes from a man between 18 and 29 years old in good health. Some clones in this sample may be carry-over from other donors' samples.

CDR3 protein: CAVRGLSYNEQFF. CDR3 bases: TGTGCCGTCAGGGGGCTATCCTACAATGAGCAGTTCTTC. The V call is TRBV27, the J call TRBJ2-1; TRBD1 aligns across 8 bases. This CDR3 is built from 13 residues. Germline lookup yields CDR1 MNHEY and CDR2 SMNVEV (reference sequence). The V gene end was trimmed by 11 bases and the J gene end by 1 base; junction bases not matched to a gene: 4.